This T cell receptor beta chain was recovered during a study of cytomegalovirus exposure and HLA in healthy donors. Background on the study: Among the roughly 380 donors who were genotyped, about 86% fell in the genetic ancestry cluster that is associated with self-reported Caucasian donors. Study-wide points: In vitro checks showed that three CMV-associated chains really do target CMV antigens.

This CDR3 region has 16 residues. The V segment lost 6 bases and the J segment 4 bases; nucleotides outside the gene matches: 9. From germline, CDR1 is SNHLY and CDR2 FYNNEI. This clone came up a few times. Its antigen is as yet unknown. The PCR was carried out with 60 Vbeta primers and 13 Jbeta primers. Only in-frame clones appear in the TCRdb table, and some are missing; sequencing was by immunoSEQ multiplex PCR. In the table there are 100,000 to 150,000 clones, approximately 79% of which are singletons. V is TRBV2 and J is TRBJ2-3; the match to TRBD1 covers 11 bases. Sequencing input: PBMCs. The receptor was isolated from a man aged 30 to 45 in good health and CMV-seronegative. Written as DNA, the CDR3 is TGTGCCAGCAGCGGGGAGAGGACAGGGGGCGCAGATACGCAGTATTTT. Translating it yields CASSGERTGGADTQYF.